One sample yielded the 20 T cell receptor beta chains listed below, sequenced in a study of PD-1 blockade in classical Hodgkin lymphoma. As for time point: cycle 4 day 1 (C4D1), after about 6 weeks of nivolumab. All trial patients relapsed after autologous stem cell transplantation. Using immunoSEQ multiplex PCR, the repertoire was profiled, and TCRdb retains in-frame clones only, with some absent. Of tens of thousands of clones in the sample, more than 75% were seen once. Source: peripheral blood mononuclear cells (PBMCs), taken before the fourth cycle of nivolumab. Receptors originate from a human donor with classical Hodgkin lymphoma.

The CDR3 nucleotides read TGTGCCAGCTCATCGATGACAGGGGGCTTCCTTTACGAGCAGTACTTC. Residues: CASSSMTGGFLYEQYF. The chain has TRBV18 and TRBJ2-7, with 10 nucleotides matching TRBD1. Per the germline V gene, CDR1 is KGHSH and CDR2 is LQKENI. The J segment lost 4 bases and the V segment lost 5 bases, leaving 11 bases of the junction unmatched. The CDR3 runs to 16 residues.

V gene TRBV5-1 combines with J gene TRBJ2-1, with D perhaps TRBD2 (7 bases). The V gene's germline CDR1 is SGHRS and CDR2 YFSETQ. The CDR3 is 12 residues long. V was trimmed by 4 bases and J by 8 bases, leaving 10 bases between them. The CDR3 sequence is CASSEGGHEQFF. In DNA, the CDR3 is TGCGCCAGCAGCGAGGGGGGGCATGAGCAGTTCTTC.

The gene calls are TRBV7-6 and TRBJ2-5, with 7 bases identical to TRBD1. The CDR3 sequence is 15 residues long. V shed 5 bases, J shed 5 bases, and the junction held 11 bases outside the gene matches. The V gene's germline CDR1 is SGHVS and CDR2 FNYEAQ. In DNA, the CDR3 is TGTGCCAGCAGCGGCAGCCGAGGGGGCAGGGAGACCCAGTACTTC. It is translated as CASSGSRGGRETQYF. The full variable domain, with the rest looked up from reference TRBV7-6 and TRBJ2-5, is GAGVSQSPRYKVTKRGQDVALRCDPISGHVSLYWYRQALGQGPEFLTYFNYEAQQDKSGLPNDRFSAERPEGSISTLTIQRTEQRDSAMYRCASSGSRGGRETQYFGPGTRLLVL.

In DNA, the CDR3 is TGTGCCAGCAGTTACGTGGTGGGCTATGGCTACACCTTC. It translates to CASSYVVGYGYTF. The chain recombines TRBV6-5 with TRBJ1-2; D gene unclear. The CDR3 loop spans 13 amino acids. Trimming removed 2 bases at V and 4 bases at J, with 8 bases between. Germline lookup yields CDR1 MNHEY and CDR2 SVGAGI.

A few counts support this clone. The sample holds other DNA sequences that translate to the same CDR3. The CDR3 protein is CASRQGAGGYTF. Here the CDR3 DNA reads TGTGCCAGCAGACAGGGGGCGGGTGGCTACACCTTC. V is TRBV27 and J is TRBJ1-2; 9 nucleotides agree with TRBD1. Germline V gives CDR1 MNHEY, CDR2 SMNVEV (reference sequence). V lost 6 bases, J lost 7 bases, and 3 bases stayed unmatched. This CDR3 has 12 amino acids.

This chain joins TRBV5-1 and TRBJ1-1; D gene uncertain. V was shortened by 0 bases and J by 2 bases, with 8 bases between the two germline ends. The CDR3 length is 14 residues. Germline CDR1 reads SGHRS; CDR2 reads YFSETQ. In nucleotides, the CDR3 is TGCGCCAGCAGCTTGGGACGTCTAAACACTGAAGCTTTCTTT. It yields the protein CASSLGRLNTEAFF.

The chain is built from TRBV14 and TRBJ1-2; D unclear. V was cut by 4 bases and J by 2 bases, with 5 bases left in between. CDR1 and CDR2 from the germline V gene are SGHDN and FVKESK. CDR3 length: 12 residues. The CDR3 DNA is TGTGCCAGCAGCCGAGACAACTATGGCTACACCTTC. It specifies CASSRDNYGYTF.

The rearrangement joins TRBV7-9 to TRBJ1-2; D is unclear. The CDR3 extends over 13 amino acids. Trimming took 5 bases from V and 8 from J, leaving 15 bases between them. Germline V gene sequence: CDR1 SEHNR, CDR2 FQNEAQ (reference sequence). CDR3 amino acids: CASSPRHLQGYTF. CDR3 DNA: TGTGCCAGCAGCCCCCGCCACCTACAGGGCTACACCTTC.

The gene calls are TRBV6-6 and TRBJ1-1; D is undetermined. This CDR3 contains 13 residues. From germline, CDR1 is MNHNY and CDR2 SVGAGI (reference sequence). Trimming pared 5 bases from V and 0 bases from J, leaving 7 bases between. CDR3 amino acids: CASSATLNTEAFF. The DNA for the CDR3 is TGTGCCAGCAGTGCGACATTGAACACTGAAGCTTTCTTT.

This clone was seen a few times. The rearrangement joins TRBV7-8 to TRBJ2-7; 10 nucleotides agree with TRBD1. Germline values: CDR1 SGHVS, CDR2 FQNEAQ. The CDR3 has 17 amino acids. Trimming at V came to 1 base and at J to 3 bases, leaving 9 bases not matched to a gene. The CDR3 coding sequence is TGTGCCAGCAGCTTAGGTGGGACAGGGGTCTTCCTCTACGAGCAGTACTTC. The encoded protein is CASSLGGTGVFLYEQYF. The full variable domain, its missing parts supplied by reference TRBV7-8 and TRBJ2-7, is GAGVSQSPRYKVAKRGQDVALRCDPISGHVSLFWYQQALGQGPEFLTYFQNEAQLDKSGLPSDRFFAERPEGSVSTLKIQRTQQEDSAVYLCASSLGGTGVFLYEQYFGPGTRLTVT.

The chain carries TRBV7-3 and TRBJ2-7; 10 nucleotides line up with TRBD2. This CDR3 has 17 amino acids. V lost 6 bases, J lost 4 bases, and 15 bases stayed unmatched. Germline V gene data show CDR1 as SGHTA and CDR2 as FQGTGA. The CDR3 sequence: CASRPGRAGGLIYEQYF. The CDR3 DNA sequence: TGTGCCAGCAGACCGGGACGAGCGGGGGGGCTAATTTACGAGCAGTACTTC.

The CDR3 bases are TGTGCCAGCAGTTCTCCATCGACAGGGGGCACCGGGGAGCTGTTTTTT. Residues: CASSSPSTGGTGELFF. This chain connects TRBV28 to TRBJ2-2; 9 nucleotides agree with TRBD1. The CDR3 is 16 amino acids. Per the germline V gene, CDR1 is MDHEN and CDR2 is SYDVKM. Germline trimming cut 4 bases from V and 4 bases from J; bases unmatched to any gene: 7.

This clone occurred a few times. The chain joins TRBV28 to TRBJ2-2; D might be TRBD2 (6 bases). There are 20 residues in the CDR3. Germline V gives CDR1 MDHEN, CDR2 SYDVKM. Trimming took 6 bases from V and 1 from J, leaving 27 bases between them. The CDR3 is CASSRTLGYGGKLNTGELFF. The CDR3 DNA is TGTGCCAGCAGCCGAACTTTGGGGTACGGGGGTAAATTGAACACCGGGGAGCTGTTTTTT. Full variable domain (rest looked up from reference TRBV28 and TRBJ2-2): DVKVTQSSRYLVKRTGEKVFLECVQDMDHENMFWYRQDPGLGLRLIYFSYDVKMKEKGDIPEGYSVSREKKERFSLILESASTNQTSMYLCASSRTLGYGGKLNTGELFFGEGSRLTVL.

This chain connects TRBV5-1 to TRBJ2-2; 12 nucleotides line up with TRBD2. The CDR3 is 16 residues long. Germline trimming cut 0 bases from V and 4 bases from J; bases unmatched to any gene: 1. CDR1 and CDR2 (germline): SGHRS, YFSETQ. CDR3 loop: CASSLASGRATGELFF. The CDR3 nucleotides are TGCGCCAGCAGCTTGGCTAGCGGGAGGGCCACCGGGGAGCTGTTTTTT. Drawing the rest from reference TRBV5-1 and TRBJ2-2, the complete variable domain is KAGVTQTPRYLIKTRGQQVTLSCSPISGHRSVSWYQQTPGQGLQFLFEYFSETQRNKGNFPGRFSGRQFSNSRSEMNVSTLELGDSALYLCASSLASGRATGELFFGEGSRLTVL.

This chain uses TRBV30 with TRBJ1-1; 7 positions agree with TRBD1. Germline V gives CDR1 GTSNPN, CDR2 SVGIG (reference sequence). V lost 3 bases to trimming and J lost 0 bases; unmatched junction nucleotides: 1. CDR3 length equals 13 residues. The CDR3 DNA follows: TGTGCCTGGAGGGGACAGATGAACACTGAAGCTTTCTTT. Translating it yields CAWRGQMNTEAFF. Full variable domain (remainder filled in from reference TRBV30 and TRBJ1-1): SQTIHQWPATLVQPVGSPLSLECTVEGTSNPNLYWYRQAAGRGLQLLFYSVGIGQISSEVPQNLSASRPQDRQFILSSKKLLLSDSGFYLCAWRGQMNTEAFFGQGTRLTVV.

The genes are TRBV4-1 and TRBJ1-6; a possible D gene is TRBD1 (5 bases). CDR1 is MGHRA, CDR2 YSYEKL, per germline. V was trimmed by 4 bases and J by 10 bases, leaving 17 bases between them. The CDR3 has 15 residues. CDR3 amino acids: CASSPLFVDNSPLHF. As DNA, the CDR3 is TGCGCCAGCAGCCCATTATTCGTGGACAACTCACCCCTCCACTTT.

The chain uses TRBV5-6 and TRBJ2-5; perhaps D is TRBD1 or TRBD2 (5 bases each). Trimming removed 4 bases at V and 4 bases at J, with 17 bases between. Per germline, CDR1 SGHDT and CDR2 YYEEEE. This CDR3 contains 15 residues. This CDR3 reads CASSQAGTGPETQYF. The CDR3 DNA reads as TGTGCCAGCAGCCAGGCCGGAACGGGGCCAGAGACCCAGTACTTC.

This clone was counted only a few times. J is TRBJ2-5 and V is TRBV5-6, with TRBD1 identical over 8 bases. This CDR3 has 15 amino acids. J gave up 3 bases and V 2 bases, and 6 bases lay outside the gene matches. Germline CDR1 is SGHDT and CDR2 is YYEEEE. The CDR3 DNA reads as TGTGCCAGCAGCTTATCTCGGACAGGGAAAGAGACCCAGTACTTC. Translated: CASSLSRTGKETQYF.

V and J are TRBV7-8 and TRBJ2-7; unclear D gene. CDR1 and CDR2 from the germline V gene are SGHVS and FQNEAQ. Deletions cut 1 base from V and 0 bases from J, with 13 bases between. The CDR3 runs to 16 residues. The CDR3, as DNA: TGTGCCAGCAGCTTAGTTGTCCACCCCGGCTCCTACGAGCAGTACTTC. It yields the protein CASSLVVHPGSYEQYF. The variable domain in full, completed from reference TRBV7-8 and TRBJ2-7, reads GAGVSQSPRYKVAKRGQDVALRCDPISGHVSLFWYQQALGQGPEFLTYFQNEAQLDKSGLPSDRFFAERPEGSVSTLKIQRTQQEDSAVYLCASSLVVHPGSYEQYFGPGTRLTVT.

V usage is TRBV28 and J usage is TRBJ1-6, with no clear D. This CDR3 is built from 14 residues. Germline-derived CDR1 and CDR2 are MDHEN and SYDVKM. V lost 0 bases, J lost 6 bases, and 6 bases lay in between. This CDR3 is CASSLWDLNSPLHF. CDR3 nucleotide sequence: TGTGCCAGCAGTTTATGGGACCTTAATTCACCCCTCCACTTT.